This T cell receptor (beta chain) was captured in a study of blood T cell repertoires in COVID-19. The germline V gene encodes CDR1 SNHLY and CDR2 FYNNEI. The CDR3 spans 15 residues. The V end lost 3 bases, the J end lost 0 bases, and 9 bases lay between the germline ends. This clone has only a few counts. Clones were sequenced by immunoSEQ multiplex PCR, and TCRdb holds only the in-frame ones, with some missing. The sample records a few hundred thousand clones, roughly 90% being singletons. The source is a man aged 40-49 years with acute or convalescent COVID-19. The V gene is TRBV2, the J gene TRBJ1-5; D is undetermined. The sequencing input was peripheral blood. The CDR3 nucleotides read TGTGCCAGCAGTGACCCTTCGAGTAGCAATCAGCCCCAGCATTTT. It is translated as CASSDPSSSNQPQHF.